The next 22 T cell receptor beta chains were all read from a single sample in a study of OX40 agonist ivuxolimab in advanced cancers. The library was generated by the immunoSEQ multiplex PCR assay. TCRdb's version of the immuneACCESS table is confined to in-frame rearrangements and falls short of the full clone set. An unresolved V gene accounts for under half of the shortfall where checked; the remainder is of unknown origin. For this sample the table gives approximately 64,000 clones, of which roughly 84% were detected only once. The ten largest clones represent 0.6% to 0.8% of the sample. The sequencing here drew on CD4+ or CD8+ T cells sorted from blood, taken in a trial of the OX40 agonist ivuxolimab. The receptors stem from an adult with an advanced solid tumor such as melanoma, head and neck, liver or kidney cancer.

This clone has only one observation. V is TRBV6-6 and J is TRBJ2-1; D is ambiguous. Germline lookup yields CDR1 MNHNY and CDR2 SVGAGI (reference sequence). This CDR3 has 14 residues. The V and J ends lost 0 bases and 6 bases respectively, with 9 bases between them. The CDR3 is CASSYSSTSNEQFF. Here the CDR3 DNA reads TGTGCCAGCAGTTACTCGTCGACTTCCAATGAGCAGTTCTTC.

This clone has only a few counts. The V and J genes are TRBV6-4 and TRBJ1-5; D remains unclear. CDR3 size: 12 residues. Germline V gene lookup returns CDR1 MRHNA and CDR2 SNTAGT. The V end was cut by 4 bases, the J end by 6 bases, with 7 bases between. CDR3 nucleotide sequence: TGTGCCAGCAGTGCCTCTCCTCAGCCCCAGCATTTT. Translation: CASSASPQPQHF.

CDR3 in DNA: TGTGCCAGCAGAACTCCGGGACAGAACTACGAGCAGTACTTC. Translated: CASRTPGQNYEQYF. The V and J genes are TRBV6-5 and TRBJ2-7; 7 positions agree with TRBD1. Germline V gene lookup returns CDR1 MNHEY and CDR2 SVGAGI. The CDR3 covers 14 residues. Trimming removed 6 bases from V and 3 bases from J; junction bases left unmatched: 8.

The chain employs TRBV4-2 and TRBJ1-2; D is ambiguous. The CDR3 contains 14 residues. Germline loops: CDR1 LGHNA, CDR2 YNFKEQ. V dropped 1 base and J dropped 8 bases, with 14 bases sitting between them. The CDR3 spells CASSQARTALGYTF. For the CDR3, the DNA is TGTGCCAGCAGCCAAGCCCGGACGGCGTTGGGCTACACCTTC.

This clone was observed a single time. This chain connects TRBV10-3 to TRBJ1-5; 10 bases are a match to TRBD1. Trimming took 3 bases from V and 7 from J; bases not matched to a gene: 6. CDR1 ENHRY and CDR2 SYGVKD come from the germline V gene. The CDR3 consists of 15 residues. This CDR3 is CAISDWTGGEQPQHF. CDR3 coding DNA: TGTGCCATCAGTGACTGGACAGGGGGTGAACAGCCCCAGCATTTT.

The chain joins TRBV7-2 to TRBJ2-1; D remains unclear. The CDR3 is 10 amino acids. The germline CDR1 and CDR2 sequences are SGHTA and FQGNSA. The germline V and J ends were trimmed by 2 bases and 8 bases, with 1 base remaining between them. The CDR3 loop reads CASSLYEQFF. The CDR3 nucleotides read TGTGCCAGCAGCTTATATGAGCAGTTCTTC.

V gene TRBV4-1 combines with J gene TRBJ2-7; D not resolved. The germline V gene has CDR1 MGHRA and CDR2 YSYEKL. Deletions cut 3 bases from V and 3 bases from J, with 15 bases between. This CDR3 region has 15 residues. This CDR3 is CASSHQHRPDYEQYF. CDR3 sequence (DNA): TGCGCCAGCAGCCACCAACATAGGCCGGACTACGAGCAGTACTTC.

This chain links TRBV5-1 with TRBJ2-7; 7 bases map to TRBD1. This CDR3 region has 14 residues. CDR1 is SGHRS and CDR2 is YFSETQ in the germline V gene. V shed 1 base and J 2 bases; nucleotides not matched to a gene: 3. The CDR3 DNA reads as TGCGCCAGCAGCTTGAGGACAGGTCCCTACGAGCAGTACTTC. This translates into CASSLRTGPYEQYF.

This chain joins TRBV5-6 and TRBJ2-1; TRBD1 is a possible D gene (5 bases). Per germline, CDR1 SGHDT and CDR2 YYEEEE. The CDR3 contains 14 residues. The ends were cut back, 1 base at V and 9 bases at J, with 14 bases in the middle. The CDR3 is CASSLRQGRSEQFF. The CDR3 bases are TGTGCCAGCAGCTTGCGGCAGGGTCGAAGTGAGCAGTTCTTC. The full variable domain, in which reference TRBV5-6 and TRBJ2-1 provide the parts outside the CDR3, is DAGVTQSPTHLIKTRGQQVTLRCSPKSGHDTVSWYQQALGQGPQFIFQYYEEEERQRGNFPDRFSGHQFPNYSSELNVNALLLGDSALYLCASSLRQGRSEQFFGPGTRLTVL.

This chain uses TRBV5-1 with TRBJ1-2; 11 bases are shared with TRBD1. V shed 5 bases, J shed 7 bases, and the junction held 7 bases outside the gene matches. Looked up from germline, CDR1 is SGHRS and CDR2 is YFSETQ. This CDR3 spans 14 amino acids. This CDR3 reads CASSSGTGGFGYTF. The CDR3 coding sequence is TGCGCCAGCAGTTCCGGGACAGGGGGTTTTGGCTACACCTTC.

V and J are TRBV5-1 and TRBJ2-3, with D perhaps given as TRBD1 or TRBD2 (5 bases each). The CDR3 spans 16 residues. Deletions cut 2 bases from V and 0 bases from J, with 13 bases between. Germline V gene lookup returns CDR1 SGHRS and CDR2 YFSETQ. CDR3 sequence: CASSFLVGDSTDTQYF. CDR3 DNA sequence: TGCGCCAGCAGCTTCTTGGTTGGGGACAGCACAGATACGCAGTATTTT. The full variable domain, completed using reference TRBV5-1 and TRBJ2-3, is KAGVTQTPRYLIKTRGQQVTLSCSPISGHRSVSWYQQTPGQGLQFLFEYFSETQRNKGNFPGRFSGRQFSNSRSEMNVSTLELGDSALYLCASSFLVGDSTDTQYFGPGTRLTVL.

The gene calls are TRBV27 and TRBJ1-5; the D is unclear. The CDR3 is made up of 15 amino acids. Trimming took off 3 bases at V and 4 bases at J, with 13 bases between the two ends. The germline gives CDR1 MNHEY, CDR2 SMNVEV (reference sequence). CDR3 bases: TGTGCCAGCAGTTTCAATTTGGGGAAAAATCAGCCCCAGCATTTT. Translation: CASSFNLGKNQPQHF.

This rearrangement joins TRBV5-5 to TRBJ2-7; D is possibly TRBD1 (5 bases). Germline CDR1 is SGHKS and CDR2 is YYEKEE (reference sequence). The CDR3 consists of 13 residues. V lost 6 bases and J 0 bases, leaving 10 bases between the germline ends. In DNA form, the CDR3 reads TGTGCCAGCAAAGCAGGGAACTCCTACGAGCAGTACTTC. It translates to CASKAGNSYEQYF.

This clone was recorded only once. This rearrangement joins TRBV6-5 to TRBJ1-2; 8 nucleotides align to TRBD1. Germline V gene lookup returns CDR1 MNHEY and CDR2 SVGAGI. The junction had 10 bases not matched to a gene; V was cut back by 3 bases and J by 4 bases. The CDR3 is made up of 16 amino acids. CDR3 in DNA: TGTGCCAGCAGTTATGGGGGACAGGTCTTAACCTATGGCTACACCTTC. It is translated as CASSYGGQVLTYGYTF.

The chain carries TRBV6-5 and TRBJ2-2; D not resolved. Per the germline V gene, CDR1 is MNHEY and CDR2 is SVGAGI. The CDR3 is 15 residues long. Trimming pared 7 bases from V and 0 bases from J, leaving 12 bases between. The CDR3 region is CASKASMPNTGELFF. CDR3 sequence (DNA): TGTGCCAGCAAGGCGTCCATGCCGAACACCGGGGAGCTGTTTTTT.

This chain joins TRBV7-8 and TRBJ2-4; 8 bases are shared with TRBD1. This CDR3 contains 14 residues. The V gene's germline CDR1 is SGHVS and CDR2 FQNEAQ. V was pared by 1 base and J by 9 bases, with 5 bases of the junction left unmatched. The CDR3: CASSLGRDRGIQYF. CDR3 DNA: TGTGCCAGCAGCTTAGGCCGTGACAGGGGCATTCAGTACTTC.

This chain joins TRBV10-3 and TRBJ2-1; D perhaps matches TRBD1 (5 bases). Between the trimmed V and J ends, which lost 2 bases and 5 bases, there was a span of 7 bases. Germline V CDR1 and CDR2: ENHRY, SYGVKD. This CDR3 comprises 13 residues. The CDR3 reads CAISEGANNEQFF. The CDR3 DNA follows: TGTGCCATCAGTGAGGGGGCCAACAATGAGCAGTTCTTC.

J is TRBJ2-7 and V is TRBV21-1. TRBV21-1 constitutes a pseudogene. This CDR3 spans 14 amino acids. The CDR3 loop reads CASSTWTVYYEQYF. Written as DNA, the CDR3 is TGTGCCAGCAGCACATGGACGGTGTACTACGAGCAGTACTTC.

The chain has TRBV6-5 and TRBJ2-5, with D possibly being TRBD1 (6 bases). The germline V and J ends were trimmed by 6 bases and 4 bases, with 9 bases remaining between them. This CDR3 contains 12 residues. Germline lookup yields CDR1 MNHEY and CDR2 SVGAGI. In DNA, the CDR3 is TGTGCCAGCAGGAGGGGGAGAGAGACCCAGTACTTC. As protein: CASRRGRETQYF.

The chain is built from TRBV27 and TRBJ1-1, with a possible D match to TRBD1 (6 bases). The CDR3 has 12 amino acids. Germline assignment: CDR1 MNHEY and CDR2 SMNVEV (reference sequence). V shed 3 bases and J shed 5 bases, with 7 bases lying between them. In nucleotides, the CDR3 is TGTGCCAGCAGTTTCAGGGGAACTGAAGCTTTCTTT. Its protein is CASSFRGTEAFF.

The chain recombines TRBV7-6 with TRBJ2-5, with 8 bases lining up with TRBD2. J gave up 2 bases and V 2 bases, and 7 bases lay outside the gene matches. CDR1 is SGHVS and CDR2 is FNYEAQ in the germline V gene. The CDR3 has 16 amino acids. This CDR3 is CASSLKRGGPQETQYF. In DNA form, the CDR3 reads TGTGCCAGCAGCTTAAAACGGGGGGGCCCACAAGAGACCCAGTACTTC.

This rearrangement joins TRBV5-4 to TRBJ2-3; no definite D call. V gave up 0 bases and J gave up 0 bases, with 14 bases separating them. Germline lookup yields CDR1 SGHNT and CDR2 YYREEE (reference sequence). The CDR3 totals 17 residues. The CDR3 DNA reads as TGTGCCAGCAGCTTGGCCGGTGGGTGGCCTAGCACAGATACGCAGTATTTT. Its protein product is CASSLAGGWPSTDTQYF. Variable domain in full (rest from reference TRBV5-4 and TRBJ2-3): ETGVTQSPTHLIKTRGQQVTLRCSSQSGHNTVSWYQQALGQGPQFIFQYYREEENGRGNFPPRFSGLQFPNYSSELNVNALELDDSALYLCASSLAGGWPSTDTQYFGPGTRLTVL.